A single sample gave rise to the 17 T cell receptor beta chains below, sequenced in a study of identical twins. TCRdb re-derived calls from the 5' RACE reads in MiXCR, one entry per CDR3 protein. The data show fewer than 900,000 distinct CDR3 sequences, roughly 18% seen once. A further study also used this sample, focusing on T cells expressing NK-cell markers.

Sequences were obtained from PBMCs. The origin of the receptors is a woman younger than 35 in good health.

As concerns this clonotype: The junction departs from germline at one end; a sequencing error may be responsible. The chain joins TRBV3-1 to TRBJ2-7; D might be TRBD1 (5 bases). This CDR3 contains 15 residues. The germline V gene has CDR1 LGHDT and CDR2 YNNKEL (reference sequence). The CDR3 protein is CATSQGATESYEQYF. CDR3 coding DNA: TGTGCCACCAGCCAAGGGGCGACAGAGTCCTACGAGCAGTACTTC.

The chain employs TRBV12-3 or TRBV12-4 and TRBJ2-1; 8 bases match TRBD1. CDR3 length: 14 amino acids. V lost 7 bases to trimming and J lost 3 bases; unmatched junction nucleotides: 5. The CDR3 spells CASNRQGLYNEQFF. The DNA for the CDR3 is TGTGCCAGCAACCGACAGGGGCTCTACAATGAGCAGTTCTTC.

This clonotype was seen a single time. V usage is TRBV6-2 or TRBV6-3 and J usage is TRBJ2-7; TRBD2 aligns across 11 bases. V was clipped by 5 bases and J by 5 bases; unmatched bases: 11. CDR3 length equals 16 residues. From germline, CDR1 is MNHEY and CDR2 SVGEGT. CDR3 nucleotide sequence: TGTGCCAGCAGTCTCGGGACTAGCGGTCCCATGGACGAGCAGTACTTC. Residues: CASSLGTSGPMDEQYF.

The rearrangement joins TRBV30 to TRBJ2-1; 9 bases map to TRBD1. V lost 5 bases to trimming and J lost 7 bases; unmatched junction nucleotides: 6. The CDR3 runs 13 residues. The V gene's germline CDR1 is GTSNPN and CDR2 SVGIG (reference sequence). The chain's CDR3 is CAWSGDRDNEQFF. CDR3 in DNA: TGTGCCTGGTCGGGGGACAGGGATAATGAGCAGTTCTTC. Using reference TRBV30 and TRBJ2-1 for the parts outside the CDR3, the full variable domain is SQTIHQWPATLVQPVGSPLSLECTVEGTSNPNLYWYRQAAGRGLQLLFYSVGIGQISSEVPQNLSASRPQDRQFILSSKKLLLSDSGFYLCAWSGDRDNEQFFGPGTRLTVL.

The CDR3 DNA reads as TGTGCCAGCAGTTTGCGAATGAAAGCTTTCTTT. It yields the protein CASSLRMKAFF. V is TRBV12-3 or TRBV12-4 and J is TRBJ1-1; D gene unclear. V was cut by 3 bases and J by 9 bases, with 8 bases left in between. CDR3 size: 11 residues.

The chain uses TRBV10-3 and TRBJ2-7; D ambiguous. The CDR3 totals 15 residues. The V end was cut by 3 bases, the J end by 0 bases, with 12 bases between. Germline loops: CDR1 ENHRY, CDR2 SYGVKD. The DNA of the CDR3 is TGTGCCATCAGTGATCGAGCGAAGAGCTCCTACGAGCAGTACTTC. Encoded protein: CAISDRAKSSYEQYF.

In its sample, this clonotype was seen a few times. CDR3 nucleotide sequence: TGTGCCACCCACCCCCGTGCCGCGTCCTACAATGAGCAGTTCTTC. Its translation is CATHPRAASYNEQFF. This rearrangement joins TRBV10-3 to TRBJ2-1; D unclear. In germline, CDR1 is ENHRY, CDR2 SYGVKD. V gave up 10 bases and J gave up 1 base, with 17 bases separating them. The CDR3 has 15 amino acids.

The V and J genes are TRBV12-3 or TRBV12-4 and TRBJ2-1, with 7 bases fitting TRBD2. The CDR3 consists of 14 residues. The V gene end was trimmed by 2 bases and the J gene end by 7 bases; junction bases not matched to a gene: 5. This CDR3 reads CASSLMGLSNEQFF. DNA of the CDR3: TGTGCCAGCAGTTTAATGGGACTATCGAATGAGCAGTTCTTC.

This clonotype was found a few times. The V and J genes are TRBV6-1 and TRBJ2-2; D is unresolved. The CDR3 extends over 14 amino acids. Germline CDR1 and CDR2: MNHNS and SASEGT. V was shortened by 2 bases and J by 6 bases, with 10 bases between the two germline ends. DNA of the CDR3: TGTGCCAGCAGTGAACAGATTGATGCCGGGGAGCTGTTTTTT. Encoded protein: CASSEQIDAGELFF.

This clonotype occurred many times. The chain carries TRBV6-5 and TRBJ2-7; 10 bases are shared with TRBD1. CDR3 length equals 15 residues. The junction had 3 bases not matched to a gene; V was cut back by 4 bases and J by 0 bases. Germline V CDR1 and CDR2: MNHEY, SVGAGI. DNA for the CDR3: TGTGCCAGCAGTTCACGGGACAGGGGCTCCTACGAGCAGTACTTC. Its protein is CASSSRDRGSYEQYF.

In this sample, this clonotype turned up many times. V is TRBV29-1 and J is TRBJ1-1; no reliable D call. Trimming shortened V by 4 bases and J by 1 base, and 4 bases separated the two germline ends. The CDR3 contains 11 residues. Germline CDR1 reads SQVTM; CDR2 reads ANQGSEA. The CDR3 sequence: CSVGQNTEAFF. The DNA for the CDR3 is TGCAGCGTTGGACAGAACACTGAAGCTTTCTTT.

A few counts support this clonotype. The chain joins TRBV6-4 to TRBJ1-1; no firm D call. The CDR3 contains 16 residues. The ends were cut back, 0 bases at V and 4 bases at J, with 15 bases in the middle. Germline V CDR1 and CDR2: MRHNA, SNTAGT. The CDR3 region is CASSDSFKMGFTEAFF. In DNA, the CDR3 is TGTGCCAGCAGTGACTCATTTAAGATGGGTTTCACTGAAGCTTTCTTT.

The CDR3 DNA reads TGCAGCGGGACAGGGACCGACTATGGCTACACCTTC. Its protein product is CSGTGTDYGYTF. This chain links TRBV20-1 with TRBJ1-2, with 9 positions matching TRBD1. Per germline, CDR1 DFQATT and CDR2 SNEGSKA (reference sequence). The CDR3 runs to 12 residues.

This clonotype was counted between two and nine times. The rearrangement links TRBV4-3 to TRBJ2-3; TRBD2 matches at 15 bases. Germline V gives CDR1 LGHNA, CDR2 YSLEER. This CDR3 has 17 residues. Losses at the gene ends were 4 bases for V and 7 bases for J; bases not matched to a gene: 9. As DNA, the CDR3 is TGCGCCAGCAGCCCTACCCCTGGGACTAGCGGGAGGAATACGCAGTATTTT. It specifies CASSPTPGTSGRNTQYF.

This clonotype showed up many times. The genes are TRBV20-1 and TRBJ2-3, with TRBD2 matching 12 bases. There are 14 residues in the CDR3. Trimming took 4 bases from V and 5 from J; bases not matched to a gene: 4. The germline V gene encodes CDR1 DFQATT and CDR2 SNEGSKA (reference sequence). The CDR3 nucleotides read TGCAGTGCTATTAGACTAGCGGGAGAAGATACGCAGTATTTT. Translated: CSAIRLAGEDTQYF.

This clonotype was picked up a small number of times. This chain links TRBV6-2 or TRBV6-3 with TRBJ1-4, with 7 nucleotides matching TRBD1. From germline, CDR1 is MNHEY and CDR2 SVGEGT. The V gene end was trimmed by 8 bases and the J gene end by 4 bases; junction bases not matched to a gene: 7. There are 14 residues in the CDR3. CDR3 bases: TGTGCCAGCGGACCGACAGGGAGTAATGAAAAACTGTTTTTT. Amino acids: CASGPTGSNEKLFF.

This clonotype was seen repeatedly, ten times or more. The chain couples TRBV5-1 to TRBJ2-7; 10 nucleotides agree with TRBD1. There are 15 residues in the CDR3. V lost 0 bases and J lost 4; bases outside the gene matches: 4. The germline V gene has CDR1 SGHRS and CDR2 YFSETQ. The CDR3 sequence is CASSLATGGDYEQYF. In nucleotides, the CDR3 is TGCGCCAGCAGCTTGGCGACAGGGGGCGATTACGAGCAGTACTTC.